A selection of T cell receptor beta chains follows, all from one sample in a study of blood T cell repertoires in COVID-19. Clones were sequenced by immunoSEQ multiplex PCR, and TCRdb holds only the in-frame ones, with some missing. Seen here are about 130,000 clones, about 80% observed once, and the top ten hold approximately 9.1%. The material sequenced was PBMCs or T cells enriched from blood (not recorded which). These receptors were collected from a man aged 45-65 years who had recovered from COVID-19. Each CDR3 is given with its conserved first and last residue. Each record gives: D gene, J gene, V gene, clone size, CDR3 protein, CDR3 DNA. The D gene is left open where the match is weak. For some rows the clone size is stated as once, few or many, or as a class when expanded; others skip it.

d_gene: TRBD2; j_gene: TRBJ2-5; v_gene: TRBV28; abundance: .; CDR3aa: CASSTGTSGGRKTQYF; CDR3nt: TGTGCCAGCAGCACTGGGACTAGCGGGGGCCGGAAGACCCAGTACTTC
d_gene: .; j_gene: TRBJ1-1; v_gene: TRBV5-1; abundance: .; CDR3aa: CASSPGTMNTEAFF; CDR3nt: TGCGCCAGCAGCCCTGGTACTATGAACACTGAAGCTTTCTTT
d_gene: TRBD2; j_gene: TRBJ2-3; v_gene: TRBV6-1; abundance: .; CDR3aa: CASRTSGGTDTQYF; CDR3nt: TGTGCCAGCAGGACTAGCGGGGGAACAGATACGCAGTATTTT
d_gene: .; j_gene: TRBJ1-4; v_gene: TRBV7-2; abundance: .; CDR3aa: CASSLPGRVEKLFF; CDR3nt: TGTGCCAGCAGCTTACCGGGCAGGGTTGAAAAACTGTTTTTT
d_gene: TRBD1; j_gene: TRBJ1-2; v_gene: TRBV5-6; abundance: .; CDR3aa: CASSPDRSNYGYTF; CDR3nt: TGTGCCAGCAGCCCGGACAGGTCTAACTATGGCTACACCTTC
d_gene: .; j_gene: TRBJ2-2; v_gene: TRBV4-1; abundance: .; CDR3aa: CASSQDRRTGELFF; CDR3nt: TGCGCCAGCAGCCAAGATCGCAGGACCGGGGAGCTGTTTTTT
d_gene: .; j_gene: TRBJ1-2; v_gene: TRBV28; abundance: .; CDR3aa: CASMSREFGYTF; CDR3nt: TGTGCCAGCATGAGTAGGGAGTTTGGCTACACCTTC
d_gene: TRBD1; j_gene: TRBJ1-2; v_gene: TRBV6-5; abundance: .; CDR3aa: CASSRDRGIYGYTF; CDR3nt: TGTGCCAGCAGTCGTGACAGGGGGATATATGGCTACACCTTC
d_gene: .; j_gene: TRBJ1-5; v_gene: TRBV2; abundance: .; CDR3aa: CASRESDTQNQPQHF; CDR3nt: TGTGCCAGCAGAGAGTCCGACACCCAGAACCAGCCCCAGCATTTT
d_gene: .; j_gene: TRBJ1-2; v_gene: TRBV28; abundance: once; CDR3aa: CASRSRTGYTF; CDR3nt: TGTGCCAGCAGGAGCCGGACAGGCTACACCTTC
d_gene: TRBD2; j_gene: TRBJ2-5; v_gene: TRBV7-2; abundance: .; CDR3aa: CASSLRLAGEETQYF; CDR3nt: TGTGCCAGCAGCTTACGCCTAGCGGGGGAAGAGACCCAGTACTTC
d_gene: .; j_gene: TRBJ1-1; v_gene: TRBV4-3; abundance: .; CDR3aa: CASETWGTSTFF; CDR3nt: TGCGCCAGCGAAACGTGGGGGACATCGACTTTCTTT
d_gene: TRBD2; j_gene: TRBJ2-5; v_gene: TRBV7-3; abundance: .; CDR3aa: CASSLAPRGGGEETQYF; CDR3nt: TGTGCCAGCAGCTTGGCCCCTCGGGGCGGGGGAGAAGAGACCCAGTACTTC
d_gene: .; j_gene: TRBJ1-5; v_gene: TRBV18; abundance: .; CDR3aa: CASSPAADSNQPQHF; CDR3nt: TGTGCCAGCTCACCGGCAGCGGATAGCAATCAGCCCCAGCATTTT
d_gene: TRBD2; j_gene: TRBJ2-5; v_gene: TRBV5-4; abundance: .; CDR3aa: CASSIAGQETQYF; CDR3nt: TGTGCCAGCAGCATAGCGGGACAAGAGACCCAGTACTTC
d_gene: .; j_gene: TRBJ1-4; v_gene: TRBV4-1; abundance: .; CDR3aa: CASSPRSGAGEKLFF; CDR3nt: TGCGCCAGCAGCCCCCGGTCCGGGGCGGGGGAAAAACTGTTTTTT
d_gene: TRBD1; j_gene: TRBJ1-6; v_gene: TRBV5-5; abundance: .; CDR3aa: CASSPEGTGRFNSPLHF; CDR3nt: TGTGCCAGCAGCCCCGAGGGGACAGGACGTTTTAATTCACCCCTCCACTTT
d_gene: .; j_gene: TRBJ2-7; v_gene: TRBV15; abundance: .; CDR3aa: CATSRDKDSSYEQYF; CDR3nt: TGTGCCACCAGCAGAGATAAGGACAGCTCCTACGAGCAGTACTTC
d_gene: TRBD1; j_gene: TRBJ2-4; v_gene: TRBV5-5; abundance: once; CDR3aa: CASSLDRGRGYF; CDR3nt: TGTGCCAGCAGCCTCGACAGGGGGCGCGGGTACTTC
d_gene: TRBD1; j_gene: TRBJ2-7; v_gene: TRBV15; abundance: .; CDR3aa: CATSPSGTGSYEQYF; CDR3nt: TGTGCCACCAGCCCGTCCGGGACAGGGAGCTACGAGCAGTACTTC
d_gene: .; j_gene: TRBJ1-4; v_gene: TRBV28; abundance: .; CDR3aa: CASRATGRANEKLFF; CDR3nt: TGTGCCAGCAGGGCCACAGGGAGGGCTAATGAAAAACTGTTTTTT
d_gene: .; j_gene: TRBJ1-2; v_gene: TRBV9; abundance: .; CDR3aa: CASSVGPGGDYGYTF; CDR3nt: TGTGCCAGCAGCGTAGGGCCGGGGGGCGACTATGGCTACACCTTC
d_gene: TRBD1; j_gene: TRBJ1-6; v_gene: TRBV10-3; abundance: .; CDR3aa: CAISESNLGQGAKSPLHF; CDR3nt: TGTGCCATCAGTGAGTCTAACCTCGGACAGGGGGCGAAGTCACCCCTCCACTTT
d_gene: TRBD1; j_gene: TRBJ1-5; v_gene: TRBV5-8; abundance: .; CDR3aa: CASSLAARTGPTSNQPQHF; CDR3nt: TGTGCCAGCAGCTTGGCCGCTCGGACAGGGCCAACCAGCAATCAGCCCCAGCATTTT
d_gene: .; j_gene: TRBJ1-1; v_gene: TRBV29-1; abundance: .; CDR3aa: CSDLPTTEAFF; CDR3nt: TGCAGCGACCTACCAACGACTGAAGCTTTCTTT
d_gene: .; j_gene: TRBJ2-1; v_gene: TRBV15; abundance: .; CDR3aa: CATSRDRPGRGNEQFF; CDR3nt: TGTGCCACCAGCAGAGATCGGCCAGGACGGGGCAATGAGCAGTTCTTC
d_gene: .; j_gene: TRBJ1-5; v_gene: TRBV28; abundance: .; CDR3aa: CASTLGPVDQPQHF; CDR3nt: TGTGCCAGCACTTTGGGGCCAGTTGATCAGCCCCAGCATTTT
d_gene: TRBD2; j_gene: TRBJ2-7; v_gene: TRBV11-3; abundance: .; CDR3aa: CASSLGLAGGRGHEQYF; CDR3nt: TGTGCCAGCAGCCTCGGACTAGCGGGGGGTCGAGGCCACGAGCAGTACTTC
d_gene: .; j_gene: TRBJ2-5; v_gene: TRBV3-1/TRBV3-2; abundance: .; CDR3aa: CASSQAGAGETQYF; CDR3nt: TGTGCCAGCAGCCAAGCAGGGGCTGGAGAGACCCAGTACTTC
d_gene: TRBD1; j_gene: TRBJ1-4; v_gene: TRBV3-1/TRBV3-2; abundance: .; CDR3aa: CASRQTGGANEKLFF; CDR3nt: TGTGCCAGCAGGCAGACAGGGGGTGCAAATGAAAAACTGTTTTTT
d_gene: TRBD1; j_gene: TRBJ1-2; v_gene: TRBV5-1; abundance: .; CDR3aa: CASSLAGQGALGYTF; CDR3nt: TGCGCCAGCAGCTTGGCGGGACAGGGGGCACTTGGCTACACCTTC